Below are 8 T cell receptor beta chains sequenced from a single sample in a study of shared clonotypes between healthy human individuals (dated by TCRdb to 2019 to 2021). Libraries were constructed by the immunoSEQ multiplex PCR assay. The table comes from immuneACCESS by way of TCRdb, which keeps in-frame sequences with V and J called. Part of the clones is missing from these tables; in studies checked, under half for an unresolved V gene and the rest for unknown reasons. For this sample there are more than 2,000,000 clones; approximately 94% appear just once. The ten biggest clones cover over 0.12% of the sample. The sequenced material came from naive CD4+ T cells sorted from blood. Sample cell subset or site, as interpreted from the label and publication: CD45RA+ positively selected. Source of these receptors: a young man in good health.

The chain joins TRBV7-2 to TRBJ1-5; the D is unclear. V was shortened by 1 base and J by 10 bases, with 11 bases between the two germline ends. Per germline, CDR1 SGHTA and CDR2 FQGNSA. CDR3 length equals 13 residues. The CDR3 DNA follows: TGTGCCAGCAGCTTAGGTGTGAAGGAACCCCAGCATTTT. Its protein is CASSLGVKEPQHF.

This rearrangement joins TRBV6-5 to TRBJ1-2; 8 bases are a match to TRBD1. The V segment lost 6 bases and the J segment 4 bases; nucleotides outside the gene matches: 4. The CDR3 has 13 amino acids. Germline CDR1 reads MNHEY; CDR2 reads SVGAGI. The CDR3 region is CASRPGQAYGYTF. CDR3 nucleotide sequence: TGTGCCAGCAGGCCGGGACAGGCCTATGGCTACACCTTC.

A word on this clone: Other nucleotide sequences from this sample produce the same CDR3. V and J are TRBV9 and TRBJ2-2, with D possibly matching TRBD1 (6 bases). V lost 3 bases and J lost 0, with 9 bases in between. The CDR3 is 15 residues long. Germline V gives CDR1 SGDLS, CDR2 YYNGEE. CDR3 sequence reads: CASSAGTTNTGELFF. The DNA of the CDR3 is TGTGCCAGCAGCGCTGGGACAACGAACACCGGGGAGCTGTTTTTT.

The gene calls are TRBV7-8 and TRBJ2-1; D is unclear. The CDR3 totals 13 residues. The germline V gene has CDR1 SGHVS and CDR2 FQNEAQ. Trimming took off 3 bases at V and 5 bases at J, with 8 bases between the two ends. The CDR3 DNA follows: TGTGCCAGCAGCTTGTTTTTAAACAATGAGCAGTTCTTC. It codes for CASSLFLNNEQFF.

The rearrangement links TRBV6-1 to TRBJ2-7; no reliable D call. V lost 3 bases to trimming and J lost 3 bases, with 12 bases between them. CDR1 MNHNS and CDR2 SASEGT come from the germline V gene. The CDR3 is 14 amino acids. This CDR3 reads CASSDRKNSYEQYF. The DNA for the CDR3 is TGTGCCAGCAGTGATCGGAAAAATAGCTACGAGCAGTACTTC.

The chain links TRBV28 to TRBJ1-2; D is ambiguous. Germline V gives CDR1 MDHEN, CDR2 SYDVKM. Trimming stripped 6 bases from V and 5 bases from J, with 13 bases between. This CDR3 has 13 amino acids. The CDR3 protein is CASRYAKDYGYTF. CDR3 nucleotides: TGTGCCAGCAGATACGCTAAGGATTATGGCTACACCTTC.

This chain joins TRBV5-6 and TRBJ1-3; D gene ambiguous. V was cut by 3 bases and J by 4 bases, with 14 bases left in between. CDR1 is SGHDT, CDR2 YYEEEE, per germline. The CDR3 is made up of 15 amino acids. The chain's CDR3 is CASSSVRAKGNTIYF. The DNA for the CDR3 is TGTGCCAGCAGCTCTGTAAGGGCTAAAGGAAACACCATATATTTT.

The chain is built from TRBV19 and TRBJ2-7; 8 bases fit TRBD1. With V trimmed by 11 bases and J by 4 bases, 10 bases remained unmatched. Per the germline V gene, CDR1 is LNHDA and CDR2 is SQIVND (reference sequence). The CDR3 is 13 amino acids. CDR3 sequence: CACRGHDQYEQYF. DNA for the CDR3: TGTGCCTGCAGGGGGCACGATCAATACGAGCAGTACTTC.